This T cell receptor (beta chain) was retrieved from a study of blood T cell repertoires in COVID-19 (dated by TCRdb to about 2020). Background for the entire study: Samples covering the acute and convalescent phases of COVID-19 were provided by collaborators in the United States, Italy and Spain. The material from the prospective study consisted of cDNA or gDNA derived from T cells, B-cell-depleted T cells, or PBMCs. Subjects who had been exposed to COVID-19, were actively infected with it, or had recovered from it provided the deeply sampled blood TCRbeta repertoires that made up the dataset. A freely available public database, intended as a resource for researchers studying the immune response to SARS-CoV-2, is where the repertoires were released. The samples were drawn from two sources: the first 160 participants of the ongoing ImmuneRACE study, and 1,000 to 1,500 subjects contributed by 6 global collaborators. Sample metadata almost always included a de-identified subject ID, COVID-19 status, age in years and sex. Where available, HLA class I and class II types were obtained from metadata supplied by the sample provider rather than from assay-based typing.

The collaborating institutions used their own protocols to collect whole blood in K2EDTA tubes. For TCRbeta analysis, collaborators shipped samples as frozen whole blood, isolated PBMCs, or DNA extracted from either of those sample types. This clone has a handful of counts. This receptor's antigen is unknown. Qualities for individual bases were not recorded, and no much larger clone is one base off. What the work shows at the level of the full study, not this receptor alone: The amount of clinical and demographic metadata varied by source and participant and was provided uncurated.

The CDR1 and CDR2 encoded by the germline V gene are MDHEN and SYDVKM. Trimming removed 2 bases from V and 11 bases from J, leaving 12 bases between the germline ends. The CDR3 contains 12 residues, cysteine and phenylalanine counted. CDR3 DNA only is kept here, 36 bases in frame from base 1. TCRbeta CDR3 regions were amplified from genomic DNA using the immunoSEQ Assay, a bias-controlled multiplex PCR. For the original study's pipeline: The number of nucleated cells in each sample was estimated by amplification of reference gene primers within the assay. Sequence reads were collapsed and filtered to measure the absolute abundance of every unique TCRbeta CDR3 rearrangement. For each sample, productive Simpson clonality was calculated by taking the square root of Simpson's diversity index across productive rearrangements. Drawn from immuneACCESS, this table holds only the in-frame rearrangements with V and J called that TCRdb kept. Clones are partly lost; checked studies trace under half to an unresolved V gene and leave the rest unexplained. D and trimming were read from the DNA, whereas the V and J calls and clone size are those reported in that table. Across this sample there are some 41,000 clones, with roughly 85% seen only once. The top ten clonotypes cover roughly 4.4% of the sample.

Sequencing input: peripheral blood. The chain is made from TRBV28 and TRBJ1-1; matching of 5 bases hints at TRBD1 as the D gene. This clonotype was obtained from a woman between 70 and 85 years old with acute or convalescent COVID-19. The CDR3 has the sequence CASSLGTGSAFF. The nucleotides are TGTGCCAGCAGTTTAGGAACAGGCTCGGCTTTCTTT.